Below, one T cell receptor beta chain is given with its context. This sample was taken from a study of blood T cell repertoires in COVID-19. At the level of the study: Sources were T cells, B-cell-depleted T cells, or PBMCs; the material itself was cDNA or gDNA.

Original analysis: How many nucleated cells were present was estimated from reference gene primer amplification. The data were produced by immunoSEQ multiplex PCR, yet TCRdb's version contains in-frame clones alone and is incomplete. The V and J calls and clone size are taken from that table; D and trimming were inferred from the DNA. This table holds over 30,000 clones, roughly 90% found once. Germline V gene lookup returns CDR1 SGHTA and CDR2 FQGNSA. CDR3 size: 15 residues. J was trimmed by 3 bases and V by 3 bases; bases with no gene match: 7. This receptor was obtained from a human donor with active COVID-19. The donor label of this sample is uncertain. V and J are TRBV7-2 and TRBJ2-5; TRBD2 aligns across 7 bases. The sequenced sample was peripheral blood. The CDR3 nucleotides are TGTGCCAGCAGCTTGCAACCTGGACTAGAAGAGACCCAGTACTTC. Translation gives CASSLQPGLEETQYF.